This T cell receptor beta chain was profiled in a study of beta chain features in type 1 diabetes. The overall study: Sorted cells from all samples, numbering 107,917,701, were examined.

Donors contributed one heparinised blood draw apiece, averaging about 120 mL. Expressed TCRB transcripts were sequenced after all isolated RNA was converted to cDNA. Assay used: immunoSEQ multiplex PCR; TCRdb lists only in-frame clones, some missing. The sample carries over 300,000 clones, 8% recorded once. To note about this clone: Its antigen is still unknown.

Study-wide results and caveats: Patients' naive, central memory and Treg TCRB repertoires seemed closer to one another than those of healthy donors. Type 1 diabetes patients showed a moderate but significant shortening of TCRB CDR3s in all four CD4+ subsets.

The CDR3 covers 14 residues. The V and J ends lost 5 bases and 5 bases, in that order; junction bases with no gene match: 4. The germline CDR1 and CDR2 sequences are SGHRS and YFSETQ. The clonotype comes from a young woman in good health. This rearrangement joins TRBV5-1 to TRBJ2-5; 12 bases are shared with TRBD2. The sample was central memory CD4+ T cells from blood. The CDR3 spells CASRRLAGAETQYF. CDR3 coding DNA: TGCGCCAGCAGACGACTAGCGGGAGCCGAGACCCAGTACTTC.